This TCR beta chain was documented in a study of shared clonotypes between healthy human individuals. Some clones are missing from TCRdb's copy, which holds only in-frame ones; the method was immunoSEQ multiplex PCR. The table includes about 2.2 million clones, roughly 93% detected once. CD45RO negativity and positive selection for CCR7 defined naive CD8 cells, a population that excluded terminally differentiated effector memory CD45RA+ cells. The CDR3 runs 18 residues. CDR1 ENHRY and CDR2 SYGVKD come from the germline V gene. Trimming took off 3 bases at V and 1 base at J, with 18 bases between the two ends.

What was sequenced was naive CD8+ T cells from PBMCs. J is TRBJ2-2 and V is TRBV10-3; possible D gene TRBD2, 5 bases. The sequence derives from a man aged 18 to 29 in good health. Some clones in this sample may be carry-over from other donors' samples. The CDR3 reads CAISDPGRGLLNTGELFF. Here the CDR3 DNA reads TGTGCCATCAGTGACCCGGGGAGAGGACTCCTGAACACCGGGGAGCTGTTTTTT.